This TCR beta chain was found in a study of T cell changes during pregnancy in multiple sclerosis (dated by TCRdb to 2018 to 2020). In terms of the full investigation: The study examined how the T cell repertoire changed over the course of pregnancy in women with multiple sclerosis.

The germline V gene provides CDR1 SQVTM and CDR2 ANQGSEA. There are 12 amino acids in the CDR3, from cysteine to phenylalanine inclusive. Only the CDR3 DNA stays, 36 bases, in frame from base 1. V is shortened by 4 bases, J by 5 bases, and the region joining them spans 12 bases. Regarding this clone: Its binding antigen is unknown. Base quality data are lacking; no much larger clone is found one base away.

Libraries were made using the immunoSEQ multiplex PCR assay. In its TCRdb copy, this immuneACCESS table keeps in-frame sequences only and misses some clones. Where compared with another copy, unresolved V genes explain less than half of these, and the others have no known cause. Recorded for this sample are around 63,000 clones; just over 90% of them occurred a single time. The ten top clones hold approximately 1.5% of the sample. The chain uses TRBV29-1 and TRBJ2-7; TRBD1 is a possible D gene, resting on 5 matching bases. The sample was peripheral blood, taken after pregnancy. The TCR was taken from a female donor with multiple sclerosis, enrolled in a pregnancy study. DNA sequence: TGCAGCGTTGTTCCTCAGGGTCACGAGCAGTACTTC. It encodes CSVVPQGHEQYF.